This TCR beta chain appears in the sequencing data of a study of CD8 T cells in Susac syndrome (dated by TCRdb to about 2019). Context from the whole study: Of the Susac syndrome patients who were sequenced, more than five had clinically active disease and 8 or 9 were in clinical remission. At the time of blood withdrawal, Susac syndrome patients were either therapy-naive, taking corticosteroids (with some also receiving IVIg), or on IVIg alone. Whether CD8+ T cell activation and differentiation in Susac syndrome was antigen driven was tested using repertoire sequencing. Clonality of the CD8+ T cell repertoire was compared between over ten healthy donors, roughly 14 Susac syndrome patients and around 16 multiple sclerosis patients. Study-level results and caveats: Clonal expansion was seen in Susac syndrome CD8+ repertoires, peaking in CD8+ TEMRA cells and being greater in clinically active patients than in remitting ones. Looking at Susac-specific public clones, the researchers identified 15 to 20 in the total CD8+ repertoire and five in the CD8+ TEMRA repertoire. The TCR sequencing and HLA analysis was acknowledged to have included a relatively small number of individuals.

RNA was extracted using the RNeasy kit, and roughly 0.45 to 1 ug of the RNA was reverse transcribed with random hexamers. The immunoSEQ multiplex PCR assay, covering 54 Vbeta and 13 Jbeta segments, was used to amplify TCR beta CDR3 regions. PCR amplification bias was corrected using a synthetic template baseline for primer optimization and computational correction. The authors processed their data as follows. Reads were assigned to V, D and J genes according to IMGT and analyzed in immunoSEQ Analyzer, with only productive sequences retained. To calculate clonality, Shannon entropy was normalized by log2 of the number of productive unique sequences and then subtracted from one. For each patient and control, public and private clones were evaluated among the 100 most prevalent clones. A clone was defined as Susac-specific if it was absent from the healthy and MS cohorts, from some 1,100 published viral clones and from other ImmuneACCESS disease sequences. TCRdb applied fastp at Q25 and MiXCR to the public reads, then kept only in-frame beta chains. For every CDR3 protein sequence, its rows merge into one entry that carries the most common genes and DNA. These V and J calls rely on TCRdb rather than the paper's analysis. Recorded for this sample are roughly 150,000 distinct CDR3 sequences; approximately 95% of them occurred a single time. The ten biggest clones cover about 0.18% of the sample.

Of note for this clonotype: Its cognate antigen has yet to be identified. Base qualities are not at hand, and no much larger clone is one base apart.

Peripheral blood CD8+ and CD4+ T cells from healthy donors, Susac syndrome patients and multiple sclerosis patients were profiled by high-throughput TCR beta sequencing. The Susac syndrome patients fulfilled recently defined diagnostic criteria for either definite or probable disease. Bulk CD8+ and CD4+ T cells were purified magnetically by negative isolation, whereas CD8+ TEMRA cells were enriched by FACS. Blood was drawn into EDTA tubes, processed within 24 hours, and PBMCs were isolated by density gradient centrifugation. PBMCs intended for TCR sequencing were frozen in liquid nitrogen and were later thawed in a 37 degrees C water bath. Purity of sorted or isolated CD4+, CD8+ and CD8+ TEMRA cells was at least 90%. V lost 4 bases and J lost 5 bases; the stretch between them is 26 bases long. As encoded in the germline V gene (reference sequence), CDR1 is LGHDT while CDR2 is YNNKEL. The CDR3 runs 19 residues from the cysteine to the phenylalanine. This entry keeps only the CDR3 DNA: 57 bases, framed from base 1.

The receptor was isolated from a human donor with Susac syndrome. The rearrangement combines TRBV3-1 with TRBJ2-2, with a tentative D gene TRBD1 over 5 matching bases. Sequences were obtained from CD8+ T cells from PBMCs. The CDR3 is CASSPTAGRASIRTGELFF. The nucleotide sequence reads as follows: TGTGCCAGCAGCCCCACCGCCGGCAGGGCCAGCATCAGGACCGGGGAGCTGTTTTTT. With the rest looked up from the reference TRBV3-1 and TRBJ2-2 genes rather than sequenced, the full variable domain is DTAVSQTPKYLVTQMGNDKSIKCEQNLGHDTMYWYKQDSKKFLKIMFSYNNKELIINETVPNRFSPKSPDKAHLNLHINSLELGDSAVYFCASSPTAGRASIRTGELFFGEGSRLTVL.